Each of the 32 T cell receptor beta chains below was sequenced from the same sample in a study of T cell changes during pregnancy in multiple sclerosis. TCRdb's copy holds only in-frame clones and misses some; the assay was immunoSEQ multiplex PCR. The sample consists of about 35,000 clones, 70% to 90% of them appearing once. Sequencing was performed on CD8+ T cells from peripheral blood mononuclear cells, taken in the third trimester of pregnancy. These receptors all come from a female donor with multiple sclerosis, enrolled in a pregnancy study.

J is TRBJ1-2 and V is TRBV11-2; no firm D call. Germline V gene sequence: CDR1 SGHAT, CDR2 FQNNGV. V gave up 2 bases and J gave up 0 bases, with 13 bases separating them. The CDR3 is 16 amino acids. The CDR3 sequence: CASSLSHISSNYGYTF. CDR3 nucleotide sequence: TGTGCCAGCAGCTTATCCCACATCTCCTCTAACTATGGCTACACCTTC.

V usage is TRBV7-2 and J usage is TRBJ2-3, with D hard to call. V shed 4 bases and J shed 5 bases, with 7 bases lying between them. The CDR3 covers 12 residues. Germline lookup yields CDR1 SGHTA and CDR2 FQGNSA. CDR3 protein: CASSSPGDTQYF. The CDR3 DNA follows: TGTGCCAGCAGCTCCCCAGGAGATACGCAGTATTTT.

The chain employs TRBV9 and TRBJ2-1; D perhaps matches TRBD2 (5 bases). With 0 bases removed from V and 1 base from J, the gap between germline ends came to 5 bases. CDR1 is SGDLS, CDR2 YYNGEE, per germline. This CDR3 comprises 14 residues. The CDR3 is CASSVGGSYNEQFF. Written as DNA, the CDR3 is TGTGCCAGCAGCGTAGGAGGGTCCTACAATGAGCAGTTCTTC.

The chain links TRBV6-1 to TRBJ1-5, with a possible D match to TRBD1 (6 bases). CDR1 is MNHNS, CDR2 SASEGT, per germline. The CDR3 totals 14 residues. V was cut by 6 bases and J by 2 bases, with 11 bases left in between. CDR3 DNA sequence: TGTGCCAGCAGAGGGGGAAACGGCAATCAGCCCCAGCATTTT. This gives the protein CASRGGNGNQPQHF.

The chain joins TRBV19 to TRBJ2-3; 11 bases fit TRBD1. The length of the CDR3 is 14 residues. The V segment lost 5 bases and the J segment 4 bases; nucleotides outside the gene matches: 2. Germline lookup yields CDR1 LNHDA and CDR2 SQIVND (reference sequence). CDR3 region: CASSEGQGADTQYF. The CDR3 nucleotides read TGTGCCAGTAGTGAGGGACAGGGGGCAGATACGCAGTATTTT.

CDR3 sequence reads: CASGLVGGVEAFF. CDR3 sequence (DNA): TGTGCTAGTGGTTTGGTGGGGGGAGTTGAAGCTTTCTTT. This chain connects TRBV12-5 to TRBJ1-1; a weak D match, TRBD1 (5 bases). Germline assignment: CDR1 LGHNT and CDR2 FRNRAP. Trimming removed 0 bases from V and 7 bases from J, with 9 bases in between. This CDR3 comprises 13 residues.

The chain carries TRBV11-3 and TRBJ2-3; perhaps TRBD2 as D (6 bases). The germline V gene encodes CDR1 SGHNT and CDR2 YENEEA. This CDR3 is built from 16 residues. V dropped 5 bases and J dropped 0 bases, with 15 bases sitting between them. In DNA, the CDR3 is TGTGCCAGCAGCCACCTAGCGCAAGCTAGCACAGATACGCAGTATTTT. This sequence encodes CASSHLAQASTDTQYF.

This chain joins TRBV11-1 and TRBJ2-1, with D uncertain. Germline V gene lookup returns CDR1 SGHAT and CDR2 FQDESV (reference sequence). Trimming removed 1 base at V and 8 bases at J, with 3 bases between. The CDR3 runs to 11 residues. As DNA, the CDR3 is TGTGCCAGCAGCTTAGTAGATGAGCAGTTCTTC. Amino acid sequence: CASSLVDEQFF.

The CDR3 DNA reads TGTGCCAGCAGTGCCCCCGGGACACCGAACTATGGCTACACCTTC. Translating it yields CASSAPGTPNYGYTF. The chain joins TRBV25-1 to TRBJ1-2, with D tentatively TRBD1 (6 bases). The germline V gene encodes CDR1 MGHDK and CDR2 SYGVNS. Trimming removed 4 bases from V and 2 bases from J, with 14 bases in between. The CDR3 has 15 residues.

This clone has only a few counts. This sequence joins TRBV5-1 and TRBJ1-1; weak D call: TRBD1 (6 bases). From germline, CDR1 is SGHRS and CDR2 YFSETQ. CDR3 length: 15 residues. Trimming took off 4 bases at V and 0 bases at J, with 13 bases between the two ends. This chain's CDR3 is CASSRTEFMNTEAFF. The DNA for the CDR3 is TGCGCCAGCAGCCGGACAGAGTTTATGAACACTGAAGCTTTCTTT.

V usage is TRBV11-2 and J usage is TRBJ2-1; TRBD2 agrees at 7 bases. This CDR3 is built from 14 residues. Germline loops: CDR1 SGHAT, CDR2 FQNNGV. Unmatched junction bases numbered 9, after V lost 5 bases and J lost 8 bases. The CDR3 DNA reads as TGTGCCAGCAGCGTAGGCGGGGGAGTCGATGAGCAGTTCTTC. The encoded protein is CASSVGGGVDEQFF.

The chain recombines TRBV4-1 with TRBJ1-1, with a possible D match to TRBD1 (5 bases). CDR1 is MGHRA and CDR2 is YSYEKL in the germline V gene. CDR3 length: 15 amino acids. V gave up 2 bases and J gave up 0 bases, with 10 bases separating them. The DNA of the CDR3 is TGCGCCAGCAGCCAATTAAAGGGGATGAACACTGAAGCTTTCTTT. Protein product: CASSQLKGMNTEAFF.

The rearrangement links TRBV9 to TRBJ2-7; 10 positions agree with TRBD1. Germline lookup yields CDR1 SGDLS and CDR2 YYNGEE. Germline trimming cut 0 bases from V and 3 bases from J; bases unmatched to any gene: 6. This CDR3 has 16 residues. CDR3 in DNA: TGTGCCAGCAGCGTAGCAAGGGACAGGGGCCTCTACGAGCAGTACTTC. This gives the protein CASSVARDRGLYEQYF.

The genes are TRBV30 and TRBJ2-1; D gene unclear. Trimming removed 4 bases at V and 5 bases at J, with 6 bases between. The CDR3 is 11 amino acids. Germline V gene lookup returns CDR1 GTSNPN and CDR2 SVGIG (reference sequence). This CDR3 reads CAWNYNNEQFF. The DNA of the CDR3 is TGTGCCTGGAACTATAACAATGAGCAGTTCTTC.

The chain uses TRBV9 and TRBJ1-5; the D gene is possibly TRBD1 (5 bases). V was cut by 1 base and J by 0 bases, with 8 bases left in between. CDR1 is SGDLS, CDR2 YYNGEE, per germline. This CDR3 spans 15 amino acids. This CDR3 reads CASSVSGGSNQPQHF. CDR3 bases: TGTGCCAGCAGCGTAAGCGGGGGTAGCAATCAGCCCCAGCATTTT.

The V gene is TRBV6-5, the J gene TRBJ2-2; D possibly corresponds to TRBD1 (6 bases). Germline V CDR1 and CDR2: MNHEY, SVGAGI. The germline V and J ends were trimmed by 0 bases and 4 bases, with 9 bases remaining between them. The CDR3 is made up of 15 amino acids. The CDR3 loop reads CASSYSARGTGELFF. The CDR3, as DNA: TGTGCCAGCAGTTACTCGGCCAGGGGCACCGGGGAGCTGTTTTTT.

The chain combines TRBV5-4 with TRBJ1-1, with 7 bases that match TRBD1. CDR1 and CDR2 (germline): SGHNT, YYREEE (reference sequence). V was pared by 0 bases and J by 0 bases, with 2 bases of the junction left unmatched. CDR3 length: 15 amino acids. The CDR3 DNA reads as TGTGCCAGCAGCTTGGGACAGGGTATGAACACTGAAGCTTTCTTT. Protein sequence: CASSLGQGMNTEAFF.

This chain joins TRBV7-9 and TRBJ2-5, with D possibly TRBD2 on 6 matching bases. CDR3 length: 15 amino acids. Germline CDR1 SEHNR, CDR2 FQNEAQ (reference sequence). V was clipped by 5 bases and J by 10 bases, with 23 bases between them. The CDR3 loop reads CASSGGSPIFEDQYF. The CDR3 coding sequence is TGTGCCAGCAGCGGAGGGTCTCCGATTTTTGAGGACCAGTACTTC.

The chain couples TRBV7-6 to TRBJ2-2; 10 bases fit TRBD2. In germline, CDR1 is SGHVS, CDR2 FNYEAQ. Germline trimming cut 4 bases from V and 6 bases from J; bases unmatched to any gene: 8. CDR3 length: 16 residues. CDR3 protein: CASSSSGGGFSGELFF. DNA of the CDR3: TGTGCCAGCAGCTCGAGCGGGGGGGGATTTTCCGGGGAGCTGTTTTTT.

CDR3 protein: CASSFDTGELFF. DNA for the CDR3: TGTGCCAGCAGTTTCGACACCGGGGAGCTGTTTTTT. The V and J genes are TRBV27 and TRBJ2-2; unclear D gene. CDR1 MNHEY and CDR2 SMNVEV come from the germline V gene (reference sequence). V gave up 3 bases and J gave up 3 bases, with 2 bases separating them. The CDR3 has 12 residues.

Worth noting for this clone: The sample carries other DNA sequences with the same CDR3. The V call is TRBV6-4, the J call TRBJ1-6; no clear D gene. There are 13 residues in the CDR3. Trimming took 0 bases from V and 7 from J, leaving 4 bases between them. Looked up from germline, CDR1 is MRHNA and CDR2 is SNTAGT. CDR3 sequence: CASSDSSNSPLHF. The CDR3, as DNA: TGTGCCAGCAGTGACTCGTCGAATTCACCCCTCCACTTT.

This chain joins TRBV14 and TRBJ2-7; D remains unclear. Germline assignment: CDR1 SGHDN and CDR2 FVKESK. This CDR3 is 14 amino acids long. The V end was cut by 4 bases, the J end by 3 bases, with 13 bases between. CDR3 coding DNA: TGTGCCAGCAGCCTGGGCCCCAACAACTACGAGCAGTACTTC. It yields the protein CASSLGPNNYEQYF. Full variable domain (outside the CDR3, taken from reference TRBV14 and TRBJ2-7): EAGVTQFPSHSVIEKGQTVTLRCDPISGHDNLYWYRRVMGKEIKFLLHFVKESKQDESGMPNNRFLAERTGGTYSTLKVQPAELEDSGVYFCASSLGPNNYEQYFGPGTRLTVT.

The chain carries TRBV7-9 and TRBJ1-1, with 9 bases fitting TRBD1. The V segment lost 6 bases and the J segment 5 bases; nucleotides outside the gene matches: 19. The CDR3 extends over 18 amino acids. From germline, CDR1 is SEHNR and CDR2 FQNEAQ (reference sequence). For the CDR3, the DNA is TGTGCCAGCAGACCGGACAGGGGACGGCAGTATGGGTGGACTGAAGCTTTCTTT. It is translated as CASRPDRGRQYGWTEAFF.

The chain carries TRBV7-2 and TRBJ2-7; 11 bases map to TRBD2. The CDR3 length is 16 residues. The germline CDR1 and CDR2 sequences are SGHTA and FQGNSA. With 5 bases clipped from V and 4 bases from J, the junction kept 10 bases outside the gene matches. The CDR3 loop is CASSPELTSGGYEQYF. CDR3 nucleotide sequence: TGTGCCAGCAGCCCGGAGTTAACTAGCGGGGGTTACGAGCAGTACTTC.

The gene calls are TRBV6-5 and TRBJ2-7; 9 bases align to TRBD1. Germline V gene data show CDR1 as MNHEY and CDR2 as SVGAGI. This CDR3 is 15 amino acids long. V trimming: 5 bases; J trimming: 6 bases; junction bases outside the gene matches: 11. As DNA, the CDR3 is TGTGCCAGCAGTCAGTTCTCCGGGACAGGGCTCGAGCAGTACTTC. It yields the protein CASSQFSGTGLEQYF.

V and J are TRBV4-1 and TRBJ2-1; D unclear. CDR3 length equals 13 residues. Deletions cut 0 bases from V and 3 bases from J, with 3 bases between. The germline V gene encodes CDR1 MGHRA and CDR2 YSYEKL. CDR3 in DNA: TGCGCCAGCAGCCAAGACTACTACAATGAGCAGTTCTTC. Translating it yields CASSQDYYNEQFF.

V and J are TRBV9 and TRBJ2-7; 11 positions agree with TRBD1. The CDR3 extends over 16 amino acids. V trimming: 4 bases; J trimming: 1 base; junction bases outside the gene matches: 7. Germline CDR1 reads SGDLS; CDR2 reads YYNGEE. DNA of the CDR3: TGTGCCAGCAGCACACCCCGGGACAGGGGGTCCTACGAGCAGTACTTC. Residues: CASSTPRDRGSYEQYF.

V usage is TRBV5-6 and J usage is TRBJ2-5, with 7 bases that match TRBD2. Looked up from germline, CDR1 is SGHDT and CDR2 is YYEEEE. Trimming cost V 0 bases and J 5 bases; bases outside gene matches: 10. CDR3 length equals 16 residues. The CDR3 sequence: CASSLEGLTVGETQYF. CDR3 coding DNA: TGTGCCAGCAGCTTGGAGGGACTAACAGTGGGGGAGACCCAGTACTTC.

This clone was picked up a small number of times. The rearrangement joins TRBV25-1 to TRBJ1-2, with D perhaps matching TRBD1 (5 bases). Per germline, CDR1 MGHDK and CDR2 SYGVNS. The CDR3 has 14 amino acids. The ends were cut back, 3 bases at V and 4 bases at J, with 12 bases in the middle. The CDR3 sequence is CASSDPQDSYGYTF. DNA for the CDR3: TGTGCCAGCAGTGATCCTCAAGACAGCTATGGCTACACCTTC.

This CDR3 reads CASGQGNEQFF. DNA for the CDR3: TGTGCCAGCGGGCAGGGCAATGAGCAGTTCTTC. The V and J genes are TRBV7-7 and TRBJ2-1; perhaps TRBD1 as D (5 bases). Germline values: CDR1 SSHAT, CDR2 FNYEAQ (reference sequence). Between the trimmed V and J ends, which lost 8 bases and 6 bases, there was a span of 8 bases. The CDR3 loop spans 11 amino acids.

The chain uses TRBV13 and TRBJ1-1; unclear D gene. V was cut by 2 bases and J by 11 bases, with 12 bases left in between. The length of the CDR3 is 12 residues. Germline-derived CDR1 and CDR2 are PRHDT and FYEKMQ (reference sequence). The CDR3 bases are TGTGCCAGCAGCTTACCCCCCCCGGGGGCTTTCTTT. This sequence encodes CASSLPPPGAFF.

The chain uses TRBV29-1 and TRBJ1-1; D gene unclear. Trimming left V 6 bases short and J 0 bases short, with 29 bases between. CDR1 is SQVTM and CDR2 is ANQGSEA in the germline V gene. The CDR3 sequence is 19 residues long. The CDR3 reads CSVLPVGGLSLEMNTEAFF. CDR3 sequence (DNA): TGCAGCGTCCTGCCCGTGGGTGGGTTAAGCCTAGAAATGAACACTGAAGCTTTCTTT.